These 21 T cell receptor beta chains were sequenced from one sample in a study of human T cells and chemical hapten exposure. Time point noted: patch test 2, 6 weeks after DPC sensitization. Specified treatment: therapeutic diphenylcyclopropenone sensitization with weekly scalp DPC. TCRdb re-called the RACE reads with MiXCR, one entry per CDR3 protein. The sample includes 85,000 or so distinct CDR3 sequences, around 10% of them seen just once. Sample: whole blood, taken in connection with sensitization to the hapten diphenylcyclopropenone (DPC). All receptors come from a man aged 18-30 years with alopecia areata. Some clones in this sample may be carry-over from other donors' samples.

The chain joins TRBV15 to TRBJ1-1; D remains ambiguous. Germline V lookup: CDR1 LNHNV, CDR2 YYDKDF (reference sequence). Trimming took 0 bases from V and 1 from J, leaving 9 bases between them. The CDR3 length is 15 residues. CDR3: CATSRDLGENTEAFF. The CDR3 coding sequence is TGTGCCACCAGCAGAGATTTGGGAGAGAACACTGAAGCTTTCTTT.

The chain's CDR3 is CASSYAGNQPQHF. The CDR3 bases are TGTGCCAGCAGTTACGCAGGGAACCAGCCCCAGCATTTT. J is TRBJ1-5 and V is TRBV12-3 or TRBV12-4; perhaps TRBD1 as D (5 bases). The V end was cut by 4 bases, the J end by 7 bases, with 11 bases between. The CDR3 spans 13 residues.

The rearrangement links TRBV9 to TRBJ2-6, with D perhaps assigned TRBD1 or TRBD2 (5 bases each). The germline gives CDR1 SGDLS, CDR2 YYNGEE. The V gene lost 0 bases and the J gene lost 6 bases, with 7 bases spanning the gap. The CDR3 is 14 residues long. This CDR3 reads CASSVAGPANVLTF. CDR3 nucleotides: TGTGCCAGCAGCGTAGCGGGACCGGCCAACGTCCTGACTTTC.

A few counts support this clonotype. This chain uses TRBV20-1 with TRBJ2-1; TRBD2 matches 12 bases. Germline CDR1 and CDR2: DFQATT and SNEGSKA (reference sequence). Unmatched junction bases numbered 5, after V lost 5 bases and J lost 0 bases. The CDR3 sequence is 16 residues long. Here the CDR3 reads CSAVTSGGSSYNEQFF. The CDR3 coding sequence is TGCAGTGCTGTGACTAGCGGGGGTAGCTCCTACAATGAGCAGTTCTTC.

This clonotype was seen just once. The gene calls are TRBV7-2 and TRBJ2-7, with 8 nucleotides matching TRBD1. Germline V CDR1 and CDR2: SGHTA, FQGNSA. The CDR3 runs 14 residues. V trimming: 0 bases; J trimming: 6 bases; junction bases outside the gene matches: 4. The CDR3, as DNA: TGTGCCAGCAGCTTAGCGAGGGACAGGAGCGAGCAGTACTTC. Translation gives CASSLARDRSEQYF.

This clonotype was counted between two and nine times. J is TRBJ1-2 and V is TRBV9, with D uncertain. The CDR3 is 15 amino acids. The germline CDR1 and CDR2 sequences are SGDLS and YYNGEE. Deletions cut 0 bases from V and 4 bases from J, with 13 bases between. Here the CDR3 reads CASSVGPKPFYGYTF. The CDR3 nucleotides are TGTGCCAGCAGCGTAGGACCTAAGCCCTTCTATGGCTACACCTTC.

There are many counts of this clonotype. The chain uses TRBV15 and TRBJ2-3; TRBD2 is a possible D gene (5 bases). This CDR3 region has 14 residues. Trimming took off 0 bases at V and 4 bases at J, with 8 bases between the two ends. Germline-derived CDR1 and CDR2 are LNHNV and YYDKDF (reference sequence). CDR3 coding DNA: TGTGCCACCAGCAGAGAAAATAGCGCAGATACGCAGTATTTT. It is translated as CATSRENSADTQYF.

In its sample, this clonotype was seen many times. The V gene is TRBV5-4, the J gene TRBJ2-4, with TRBD2 as a possible D gene (5 bases). Germline V CDR1 and CDR2: SGHNT, YYREEE (reference sequence). This CDR3 comprises 16 residues. Trimming took off 4 bases at V and 6 bases at J, with 20 bases between the two ends. The CDR3 sequence is CASSKASSGNPNIQYF. The CDR3 DNA follows: TGTGCCAGCAGCAAGGCTAGCTCAGGCAACCCAAACATTCAGTACTTC.

V usage is TRBV7-6 and J usage is TRBJ2-7, with 10 bases aligning to TRBD2. V shed 1 base and J 3 bases; nucleotides not matched to a gene: 15. The CDR3 loop spans 19 amino acids. Germline lookup yields CDR1 SGHVS and CDR2 FNYEAQ. CDR3 sequence: CASSLEYGLAEPRIYEQYF. In nucleotides, the CDR3 is TGTGCCAGCAGCTTAGAGTATGGACTAGCGGAACCTCGAATCTACGAGCAGTACTTC.

CDR3 loop: CASSPRGEGPETQYF. In DNA form, the CDR3 reads TGCGCCAGCAGCCCCCGGGGGGAGGGACCAGAGACCCAGTACTTC. The V call is TRBV5-1, the J call TRBJ2-5, with 7 bases that match TRBD2. Germline V gene data show CDR1 as SGHRS and CDR2 as YFSETQ. CDR3 length: 15 residues. J lost 4 bases, V lost 4 bases, and 10 bases had no gene match. Combining the CDR3 with reference TRBV5-1 and TRBJ2-5 gives the whole variable domain KAGVTQTPRYLIKTRGQQVTLSCSPISGHRSVSWYQQTPGQGLQFLFEYFSETQRNKGNFPGRFSGRQFSNSRSEMNVSTLELGDSALYLCASSPRGEGPETQYFGPGTRLLVL.

J is TRBJ1-1 and V is TRBV4-3, with D unclear. Germline V CDR1 and CDR2: LGHNA, YSLEER. V was pared by 1 base and J by 0 bases, with 9 bases between. The CDR3 is 15 residues long. The CDR3 DNA is TGCGCCAGCAGCCAAGTAGGCAGGTTGAACACTGAAGCTTTCTTT. Translation: CASSQVGRLNTEAFF.

CDR3 in amino acids: CASSRPGELFF. The CDR3 region has the DNA TGTGCCAGTTCCCGTCCCGGGGAGCTGTTTTTT. This chain joins TRBV19 and TRBJ2-2; D unclear. Germline CDR1 and CDR2: LNHDA and SQIVND (reference sequence). Deletions cut 8 bases from V and 6 bases from J, with 7 bases between. CDR3 length: 11 amino acids.

This clonotype was seen repeatedly, ten times or more. The chain recombines TRBV5-1 with TRBJ2-1, with unresolved D. The germline V gene encodes CDR1 SGHRS and CDR2 YFSETQ. The CDR3 is made up of 14 amino acids. The ends were cut back, 2 bases at V and 6 bases at J, with 12 bases in the middle. CDR3: CASSFWSSINEQFF. CDR3 nucleotide sequence: TGCGCCAGCAGCTTTTGGTCAAGTATCAATGAGCAGTTCTTC.

The chain carries TRBV20-1 and TRBJ2-5; TRBD2 aligns across 10 bases. Germline CDR1 and CDR2: DFQATT and SNEGSKA (reference sequence). The CDR3 consists of 15 residues. V was clipped by 5 bases and J by 5 bases; unmatched bases: 11. Here the CDR3 reads CSAAPRAGGRETQYF. In DNA form, the CDR3 reads TGCAGTGCTGCCCCCAGAGCGGGGGGGAGGGAGACCCAGTACTTC.

This clonotype showed up just a few times. The rearrangement joins TRBV5-1 to TRBJ2-3; 7 bases are shared with TRBD1. The V gene's germline CDR1 is SGHRS and CDR2 YFSETQ. The CDR3 spans 16 residues. Trimming took 1 base from V and 4 from J; bases not matched to a gene: 9. The CDR3 sequence: CASSLRQGSYADTQYF. The CDR3 DNA reads as TGCGCCAGCAGCTTGAGACAGGGTAGTTATGCAGATACGCAGTATTTT.

This clonotype was seen repeatedly, ten times or more. The V gene is TRBV14, the J gene TRBJ2-7; no firm D call. The CDR3 totals 14 residues. The V end lost 0 bases, the J end lost 6 bases, and 12 bases lay between the germline ends. Germline V lookup: CDR1 SGHDN, CDR2 FVKESK. CDR3 in amino acids: CASSQDFGFFEQYF. Here the CDR3 DNA reads TGTGCCAGCAGCCAAGATTTCGGGTTTTTCGAGCAGTACTTC.

Many counts were recorded for this clonotype. This rearrangement joins TRBV7-2 to TRBJ1-4; D unresolved. The V end was cut by 5 bases, the J end by 5 bases, with 15 bases between. Germline CDR1 SGHTA, CDR2 FQGNSA. CDR3 length: 15 amino acids. For the CDR3, the DNA is TGTGCCAGCAGCGAACAGAGGCTCCTAAATGAAAAACTGTTTTTT. This translates into CASSEQRLLNEKLFF.

This clonotype occurred a few times. The chain combines TRBV12-5 with TRBJ2-6; D gene unclear. The CDR3 length is 17 residues. The germline CDR1 and CDR2 sequences are LGHNT and FRNRAP. V was trimmed by 7 bases and J by 1 base, leaving 17 bases between them. Here the CDR3 DNA reads TGTGCTAGTGTTAACAGCGAAACACCTTCTGGGGCCAACGTCCTGACTTTC. Its protein product is CASVNSETPSGANVLTF.

V gene TRBV4-3 combines with J gene TRBJ1-1; D gene ambiguous. This CDR3 is built from 15 residues. V was trimmed by 5 bases and J by 0 bases, leaving 13 bases between them. Germline CDR1 LGHNA, CDR2 YSLEER. The CDR3 region is CASSYSTTLNTEAFF. For the CDR3, the DNA is TGCGCCAGCAGCTATTCGACGACCCTGAACACTGAAGCTTTCTTT.

As DNA, the CDR3 is TGCAGCGCCAGGGAGACTAACTATGGCTACACCTTC. The encoded protein is CSARETNYGYTF. This sequence joins TRBV29-1 and TRBJ1-2, with D possibly matching TRBD1 (5 bases). The CDR3 contains 12 residues. V was clipped by 7 bases and J by 0 bases, with 9 bases between them. CDR1 SQVTM and CDR2 ANQGSEA come from the germline V gene.

This clonotype occurred a few times. J is TRBJ2-4 and V is TRBV6-6; no clear D gene. The CDR3 loop spans 11 amino acids. Germline values: CDR1 MNHNY, CDR2 SVGAGI (reference sequence). V lost 2 bases, J lost 7 bases, and 3 bases lay in between. The CDR3 sequence is CASSYLNIQYF. Written as DNA, the CDR3 is TGTGCCAGCAGTTACCTCAACATTCAGTACTTC.